Described below is a single T cell receptor beta chain sequence and its context. The data were taken from a study of blood T cell repertoires in COVID-19. About the research overall: Italy, Spain and the United States were the sources of the convalescent and acute COVID-19 samples.

Method: immunoSEQ multiplex PCR; TCRdb's copy keeps in-frame clones and lacks some. Of about 75,000 clones listed, 80% to 95% are singletons. Trimming took 4 bases from V and 5 from J, leaving 9 bases between them. CDR1 MNHEY and CDR2 SMNVEV come from the germline V gene (reference sequence). CDR3 length equals 14 residues. This sequence was found in a human donor in a cohort sampled during active COVID-19. The V gene is TRBV27, the J gene TRBJ1-6, with TRBD1 as a possible D gene (5 bases). The sample consisted of peripheral blood. CDR3 loop: CASSYDRDNSPLHF. CDR3 coding DNA: TGTGCCAGCAGTTACGACAGAGATAATTCACCCCTCCACTTT.